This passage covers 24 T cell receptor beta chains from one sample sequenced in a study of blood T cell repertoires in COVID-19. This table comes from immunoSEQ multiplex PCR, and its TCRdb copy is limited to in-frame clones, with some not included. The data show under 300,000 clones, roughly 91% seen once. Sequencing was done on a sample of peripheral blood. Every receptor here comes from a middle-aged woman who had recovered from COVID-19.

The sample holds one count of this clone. CDR3 amino acids: CASSLVPSAPGEQFF. DNA of the CDR3: TGTGCCAGCAGCTTAGTCCCTAGCGCCCCCGGGGAGCAGTTCTTC. The rearrangement links TRBV7-9 to TRBJ2-1, with a tentative D call TRBD2 (6 bases). Germline V gene data show CDR1 as SEHNR and CDR2 as FQNEAQ (reference sequence). The ends were cut back, 1 base at V and 10 bases at J, with 17 bases in the middle. The CDR3 is 15 amino acids.

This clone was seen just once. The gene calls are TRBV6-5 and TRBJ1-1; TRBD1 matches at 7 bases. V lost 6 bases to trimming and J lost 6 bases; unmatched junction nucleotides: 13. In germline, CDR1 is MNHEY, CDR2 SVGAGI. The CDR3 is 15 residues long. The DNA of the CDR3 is TGTGCCAGCAGGCGACAGGGTCAGGGTAGCGCTGAAGCTTTCTTT. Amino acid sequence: CASRRQGQGSAEAFF.

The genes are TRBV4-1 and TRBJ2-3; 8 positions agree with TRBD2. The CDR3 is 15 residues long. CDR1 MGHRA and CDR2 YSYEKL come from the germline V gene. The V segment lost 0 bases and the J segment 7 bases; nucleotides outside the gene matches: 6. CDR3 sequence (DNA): TGCGCCAGCAGCCAAGACCGGACTAGCTCAAATACGCAGTATTTT. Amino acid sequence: CASSQDRTSSNTQYF.

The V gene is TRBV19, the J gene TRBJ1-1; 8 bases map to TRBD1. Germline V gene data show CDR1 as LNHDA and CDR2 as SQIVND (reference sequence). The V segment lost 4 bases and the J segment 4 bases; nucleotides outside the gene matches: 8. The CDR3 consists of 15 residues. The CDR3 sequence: CASSTGTDRATEAFF. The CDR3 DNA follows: TGTGCCAGTAGTACCGGGACGGACAGGGCCACTGAAGCTTTCTTT.

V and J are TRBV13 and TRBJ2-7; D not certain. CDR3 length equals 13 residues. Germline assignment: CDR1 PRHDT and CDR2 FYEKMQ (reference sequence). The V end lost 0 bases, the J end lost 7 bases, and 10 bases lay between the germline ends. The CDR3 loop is CASSLGSVREQYF. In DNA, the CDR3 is TGTGCCAGCAGCTTAGGGTCGGTGAGAGAGCAGTACTTC.

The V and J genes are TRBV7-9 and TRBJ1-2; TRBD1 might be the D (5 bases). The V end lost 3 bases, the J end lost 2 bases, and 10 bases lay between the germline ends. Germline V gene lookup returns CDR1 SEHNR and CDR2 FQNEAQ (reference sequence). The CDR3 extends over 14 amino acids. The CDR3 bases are TGTGCCAGCAGCTTGGCTCGGACAAACTATGGCTACACCTTC. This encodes CASSLARTNYGYTF.

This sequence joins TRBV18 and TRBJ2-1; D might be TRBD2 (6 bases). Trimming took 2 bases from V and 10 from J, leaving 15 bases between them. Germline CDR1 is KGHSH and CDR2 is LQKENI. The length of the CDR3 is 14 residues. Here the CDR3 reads CASSPGAGPGEQFF. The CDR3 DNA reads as TGTGCCAGCTCACCAGGGGCGGGACCCGGGGAGCAGTTCTTC.

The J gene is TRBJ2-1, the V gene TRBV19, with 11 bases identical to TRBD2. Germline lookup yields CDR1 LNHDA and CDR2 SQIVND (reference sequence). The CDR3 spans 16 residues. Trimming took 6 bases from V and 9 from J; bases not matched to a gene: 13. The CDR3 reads CASRPPGGLAGGEQFF. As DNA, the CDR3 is TGTGCCAGTAGACCCCCCGGTGGGCTAGCGGGAGGTGAGCAGTTCTTC.

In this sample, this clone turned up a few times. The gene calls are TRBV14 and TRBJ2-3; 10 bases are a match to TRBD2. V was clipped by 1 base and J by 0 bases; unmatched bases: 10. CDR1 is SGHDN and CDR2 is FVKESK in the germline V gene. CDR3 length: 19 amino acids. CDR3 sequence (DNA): TGTGCCAGCAGCCAAGGCGGACCGGGACTAGCGAGAAGCACAGATACGCAGTATTTT. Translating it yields CASSQGGPGLARSTDTQYF.

The CDR3 spells CASSLEGVGHGTYEQYF. The CDR3 region has the DNA TGTGCCAGCAGCTTAGAGGGGGTGGGACACGGGACCTACGAGCAGTACTTC. V is TRBV7-6 and J is TRBJ2-7; D possibly corresponds to TRBD1 (6 bases). The length of the CDR3 is 17 residues. The V gene lost 1 base and the J gene lost 2 bases, with 18 bases spanning the gap. Looked up from germline, CDR1 is SGHVS and CDR2 is FNYEAQ.

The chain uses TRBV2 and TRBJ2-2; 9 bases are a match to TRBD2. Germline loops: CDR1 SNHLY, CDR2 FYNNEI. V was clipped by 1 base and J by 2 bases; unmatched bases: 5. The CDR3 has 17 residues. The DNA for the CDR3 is TGTGCCAGCAGTGAAGTGGGACTAGCCCTAAACACCGGGGAGCTGTTTTTT. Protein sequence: CASSEVGLALNTGELFF. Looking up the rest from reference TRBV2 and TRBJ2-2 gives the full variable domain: EPEVTQTPSHQVTQMGQEVILRCVPISNHLYFYWYRQILGQKVEFLVSFYNNEISEKSEIFDDQFSVERPDGSNFTLKIRSTKLEDSAMYFCASSEVGLALNTGELFFGEGSRLTVL.

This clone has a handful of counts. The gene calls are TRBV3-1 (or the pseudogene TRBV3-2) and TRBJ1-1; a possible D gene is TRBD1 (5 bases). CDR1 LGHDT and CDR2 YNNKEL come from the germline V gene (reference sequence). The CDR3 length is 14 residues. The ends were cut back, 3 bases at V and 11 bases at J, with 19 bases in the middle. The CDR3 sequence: CASSQPAGDLGAFF. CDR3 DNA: TGTGCCAGCAGCCAGCCCGCGGGGGACCTGGGCGCTTTCTTT.

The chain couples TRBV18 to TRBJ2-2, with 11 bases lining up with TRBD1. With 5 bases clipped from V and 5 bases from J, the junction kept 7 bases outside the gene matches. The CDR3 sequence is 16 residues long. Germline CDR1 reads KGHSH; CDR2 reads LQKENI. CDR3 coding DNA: TGTGCCAGCTCAACCCGGACAGGGGGCCCGACCGGGGAGCTGTTTTTT. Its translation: CASSTRTGGPTGELFF.

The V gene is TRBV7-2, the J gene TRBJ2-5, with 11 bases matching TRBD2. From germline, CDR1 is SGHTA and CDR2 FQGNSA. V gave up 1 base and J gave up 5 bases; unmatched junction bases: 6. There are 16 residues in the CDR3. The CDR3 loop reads CASSLETSGSGETQYF. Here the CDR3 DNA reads TGTGCCAGCAGCTTAGAAACTAGCGGGAGCGGGGAGACCCAGTACTTC.

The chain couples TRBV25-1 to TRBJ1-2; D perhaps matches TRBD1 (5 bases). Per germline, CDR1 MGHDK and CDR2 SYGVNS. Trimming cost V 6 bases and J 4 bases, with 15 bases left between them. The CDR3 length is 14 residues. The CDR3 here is CASSPPRGFYGYTF. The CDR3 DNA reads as TGTGCCAGCAGCCCCCCCCGGGGGTTCTATGGCTACACCTTC.

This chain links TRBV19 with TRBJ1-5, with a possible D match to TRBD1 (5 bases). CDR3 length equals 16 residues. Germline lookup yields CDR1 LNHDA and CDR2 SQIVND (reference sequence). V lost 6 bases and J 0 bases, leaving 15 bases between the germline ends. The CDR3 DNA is TGTGCCAGTAGCGGGGGAAGCGGCCATAGCAATCAGCCCCAGCATTTT. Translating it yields CASSGGSGHSNQPQHF.

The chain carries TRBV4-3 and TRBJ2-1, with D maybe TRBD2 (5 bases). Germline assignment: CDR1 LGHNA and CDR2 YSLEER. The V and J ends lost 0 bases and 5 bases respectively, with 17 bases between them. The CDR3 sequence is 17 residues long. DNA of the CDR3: TGCGCCAGCAGCCAAGATCCGGGGATTCGGGCAAACAATGAGCAGTTCTTC. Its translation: CASSQDPGIRANNEQFF.

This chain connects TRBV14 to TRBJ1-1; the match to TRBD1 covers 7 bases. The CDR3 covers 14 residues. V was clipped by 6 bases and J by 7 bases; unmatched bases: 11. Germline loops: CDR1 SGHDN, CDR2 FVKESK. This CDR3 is CASSRLQGYNEAFF. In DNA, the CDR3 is TGTGCCAGCAGTCGACTACAGGGGTATAATGAAGCTTTCTTT.

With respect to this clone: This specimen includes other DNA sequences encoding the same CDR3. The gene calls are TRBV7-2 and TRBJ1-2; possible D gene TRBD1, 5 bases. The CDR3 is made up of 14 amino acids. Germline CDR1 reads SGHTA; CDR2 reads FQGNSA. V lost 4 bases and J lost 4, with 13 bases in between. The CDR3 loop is CASSSSGGSYGYTF. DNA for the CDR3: TGTGCCAGCAGCTCATCGGGGGGAAGCTATGGCTACACCTTC.

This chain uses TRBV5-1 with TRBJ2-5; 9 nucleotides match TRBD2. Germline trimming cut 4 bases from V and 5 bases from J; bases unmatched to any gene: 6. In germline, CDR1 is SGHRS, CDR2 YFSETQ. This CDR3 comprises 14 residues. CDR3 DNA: TGCGCCAGCAGCACCGGGACTAGCCGGGAGACCCAGTACTTC. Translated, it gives CASSTGTSRETQYF.

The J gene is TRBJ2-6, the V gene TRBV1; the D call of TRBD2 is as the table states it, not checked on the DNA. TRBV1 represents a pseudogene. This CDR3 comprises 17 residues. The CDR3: CTSSPVAGGPGANVLTF. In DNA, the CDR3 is TGCACCAGCAGTCCCGTAGCGGGAGGCCCTGGGGCCAACGTCCTGACTTTC.

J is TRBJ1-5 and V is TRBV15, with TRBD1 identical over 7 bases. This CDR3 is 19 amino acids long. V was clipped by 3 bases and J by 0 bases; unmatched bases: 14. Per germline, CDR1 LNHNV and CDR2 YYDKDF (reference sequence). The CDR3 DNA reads TGTGCCACCAGCAGGGGCGAGGGGACAGAGTTCTATAGCAATCAGCCCCAGCATTTT. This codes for CATSRGEGTEFYSNQPQHF.

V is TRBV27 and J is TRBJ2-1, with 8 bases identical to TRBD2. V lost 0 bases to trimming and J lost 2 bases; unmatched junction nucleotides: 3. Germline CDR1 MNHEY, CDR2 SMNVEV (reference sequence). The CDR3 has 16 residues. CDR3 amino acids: CASSLSIGRAYNEQFF. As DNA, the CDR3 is TGTGCCAGCAGTTTATCGATCGGGAGGGCCTACAATGAGCAGTTCTTC.

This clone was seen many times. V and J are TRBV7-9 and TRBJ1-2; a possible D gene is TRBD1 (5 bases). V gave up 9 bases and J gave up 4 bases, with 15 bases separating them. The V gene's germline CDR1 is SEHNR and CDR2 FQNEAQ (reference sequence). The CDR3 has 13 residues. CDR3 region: CASGEQAPYGYTF. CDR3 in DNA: TGTGCCAGTGGGGAACAGGCTCCCTATGGCTACACCTTC.